The clone carrying this TCR beta chain occurred many times. Its target is not known. The data originate from a study of T cells after yellow fever vaccination. Conversion of TCR transcripts into cDNA relied on 5'RACE template switching, which added a universal primer site and UMIs. One entry per CDR3 protein, called by TCRdb with MiXCR from the 5' RACE reads. Here the sample spans about 320,000 distinct CDR3 sequences, approximately 4.3% being singletons. Trimming took off 0 bases at V and 13 bases at J, with 9 bases between the two ends. The germline CDR1 and CDR2 sequences are SGHVS and FQNEAQ. The CDR3 contains 12 residues. Study findings and constraints: Of the clonotypes, a small share occurred in both CD4 and CD8 compartments. After the booster, 96% of CD4 and 75% to 90% of CD8 primary-response clones were re-detected.

This material consisted of PBMCs, taken 15 days after the yellow fever booster vaccination. This sequence joins TRBV7-8 and TRBJ2-2; D is unresolved. This receptor was obtained from a man aged 18 to 30 who received the YFV17D yellow fever vaccine. This chain's CDR3 is CASSLALGSLFF. The CDR3 DNA reads as TGTGCCAGCAGCTTAGCGTTGGGCTCGCTGTTTTTT. The entire variable domain, with the rest obtained from reference TRBV7-8 and TRBJ2-2, is as follows: GAGVSQSPRYKVAKRGQDVALRCDPISGHVSLFWYQQALGQGPEFLTYFQNEAQLDKSGLPSDRFFAERPEGSVSTLKIQRTQQEDSAVYLCASSLALGSLFFGEGSRLTVL.